The 13 T cell receptor beta chains reported below all come from one sample, sequenced in a study of blood T cell repertoires in COVID-19. Profiled with immunoSEQ multiplex PCR; TCRdb holds only in-frame clones, not every one. There are about 110,000 clones in the sample; less than 75% occur only once, and 1.8% lies in the top ten. Input material: peripheral blood. The receptors shown here come from a woman between 40 and 55 years old with acute or convalescent COVID-19.

This clone has only a few counts. This rearrangement joins TRBV5-5 to TRBJ1-1; 8 nucleotides agree with TRBD1. Trimming cost V 1 base and J 6 bases; bases outside gene matches: 2. Per the germline V gene, CDR1 is SGHKS and CDR2 is YYEKEE (reference sequence). The CDR3 has 13 amino acids. The CDR3 DNA follows: TGTGCCAGCAGCTTGACAGGGGGGTCTGAAGCTTTCTTT. Its protein product is CASSLTGGSEAFF.

The gene calls are TRBV5-5 and TRBJ1-5; unclear D gene. The CDR3 has 16 amino acids. The V end lost 3 bases, the J end lost 0 bases, and 13 bases lay between the germline ends. Germline CDR1 SGHKS, CDR2 YYEKEE (reference sequence). Here the CDR3 DNA reads TGTGCCAGCAGCTATAGAGGCAGTCTTAGCAATCAGCCCCAGCATTTT. Its protein product is CASSYRGSLSNQPQHF.

The chain joins TRBV6-5 to TRBJ2-3; unclear D gene. Germline lookup yields CDR1 MNHEY and CDR2 SVGAGI. Deletions cut 3 bases from V and 1 base from J, with 8 bases between. CDR3 length equals 14 residues. The CDR3 reads CASSYSQGTDTQYF. The DNA of the CDR3 is TGTGCCAGCAGTTATTCTCAGGGCACAGATACGCAGTATTTT.

J is TRBJ1-5 and V is TRBV10-1, with a weak D call TRBD1 (6 bases). V lost 5 bases, J lost 0 bases, and 14 bases lay in between. The CDR3 sequence is 16 residues long. Germline CDR1 WNHNN, CDR2 SYGVQD (reference sequence). In DNA form, the CDR3 reads TGCGCCAGCAGTCCTCCGGGACACCATAGCAATCAGCCCCAGCATTTT. This codes for CASSPPGHHSNQPQHF.

This clone was seen only a few times. The V gene is TRBV9, the J gene TRBJ1-1; D ambiguous. V was pared by 0 bases and J by 7 bases, with 10 bases between. Germline CDR1 and CDR2: SGDLS and YYNGEE. The CDR3 is made up of 13 amino acids. The CDR3 coding sequence is TGTGCCAGCAGCGTAGCTCCCACAGTTGAAGCTTTCTTT. Translated, it gives CASSVAPTVEAFF.

The CDR3 DNA reads as TGTGCCAGCAGCCTGGACACAGGGGTTGAAAAACTGTTTTTT. Its protein product is CASSLDTGVEKLFF. V and J are TRBV4-2 and TRBJ1-4; 7 bases match TRBD1. Germline trimming cut 4 bases from V and 7 bases from J; bases unmatched to any gene: 6. Germline V lookup: CDR1 LGHNA, CDR2 YNFKEQ. The CDR3 contains 14 residues.

The CDR3 region is CASSPPGRAQGNTIYF. The CDR3 DNA sequence: TGCGCCAGCAGCCCCCCAGGGAGGGCCCAAGGAAACACCATATATTTT. V gene TRBV4-1 combines with J gene TRBJ1-3; the D gene is possibly TRBD1 (5 bases). V shed 4 bases and J shed 4 bases, with 17 bases lying between them. Germline V CDR1 and CDR2: MGHRA, YSYEKL. CDR3 length equals 16 residues.

The CDR3 sequence: CASSSPGTGETYEQYF. For the CDR3, the DNA is TGTGCCAGCAGCTCCCCCGGGACAGGGGAAACCTACGAGCAGTACTTC. The chain has TRBV7-9 and TRBJ2-7; 10 positions match TRBD1. The ends lost 4 bases at V and 2 bases at J; junction bases unmatched: 8. The CDR3 spans 16 residues. Germline CDR1 SEHNR, CDR2 FQNEAQ (reference sequence).

This sequence joins TRBV5-1 and TRBJ1-6; a possible D gene is TRBD1 (5 bases). The CDR3 covers 16 residues. V was pared by 0 bases and J by 5 bases, with 12 bases between. CDR1 SGHRS and CDR2 YFSETQ come from the germline V gene. The CDR3 sequence: CASSLASGENNSPLHF. DNA of the CDR3: TGCGCCAGCAGCTTGGCCTCGGGGGAAAATAATTCACCCCTCCACTTT. Together with reference TRBV5-1 and TRBJ1-6, the CDR3 gives the full variable domain: KAGVTQTPRYLIKTRGQQVTLSCSPISGHRSVSWYQQTPGQGLQFLFEYFSETQRNKGNFPGRFSGRQFSNSRSEMNVSTLELGDSALYLCASSLASGENNSPLHFGNGTRLTVT.

Only a few counts were recorded for this clone. The rearrangement uses TRBV28 and TRBJ1-6; TRBD1 agrees at 10 bases. Looked up from germline, CDR1 is MDHEN and CDR2 is SYDVKM. The length of the CDR3 is 15 residues. The V gene end was trimmed by 10 bases and the J gene end by 7 bases; junction bases not matched to a gene: 10. In DNA, the CDR3 is TGTGCCACCCGAGCACCGGGACAGGGGAATTCACCCCTCCACTTT. Residues: CATRAPGQGNSPLHF. The entire variable domain, with the rest obtained from reference TRBV28 and TRBJ1-6, is as follows: DVKVTQSSRYLVKRTGEKVFLECVQDMDHENMFWYRQDPGLGLRLIYFSYDVKMKEKGDIPEGYSVSREKKERFSLILESASTNQTSMYLCATRAPGQGNSPLHFGNGTRLTVT.

The chain is built from TRBV6-6 and TRBJ1-1; 8 bases are a match to TRBD1. The CDR3 is 14 residues long. The germline V gene has CDR1 MNHNY and CDR2 SVGAGI (reference sequence). Germline trimming cut 8 bases from V and 1 base from J; bases unmatched to any gene: 6. The CDR3 sequence is CASSKGTGNTEAFF. The CDR3, as DNA: TGTGCCAGCTCTAAAGGGACAGGGAACACTGAAGCTTTCTTT.

The V and J genes are TRBV29-1 and TRBJ2-7; 8 nucleotides align to TRBD1. The CDR3 runs to 14 residues. After removal of 6 bases from V and 0 bases from J, the junction contained 7 bases not matched to a gene. Germline-derived CDR1 and CDR2 are SQVTM and ANQGSEA. The CDR3 spells CSVFGQGNSYEQYF. DNA for the CDR3: TGCAGCGTCTTCGGACAGGGTAACTCCTACGAGCAGTACTTC.

In its sample, this clone was seen a few times. The gene calls are TRBV27 and TRBJ2-3; D gene ambiguous. The CDR3 contains 13 residues. CDR1 is MNHEY, CDR2 SMNVEV, per germline (reference sequence). The V end lost 3 bases, the J end lost 0 bases, and 4 bases lay between the germline ends. The CDR3 DNA is TGTGCCAGCAGTTTCAAAAGCACAGATACGCAGTATTTT. Translation gives CASSFKSTDTQYF.